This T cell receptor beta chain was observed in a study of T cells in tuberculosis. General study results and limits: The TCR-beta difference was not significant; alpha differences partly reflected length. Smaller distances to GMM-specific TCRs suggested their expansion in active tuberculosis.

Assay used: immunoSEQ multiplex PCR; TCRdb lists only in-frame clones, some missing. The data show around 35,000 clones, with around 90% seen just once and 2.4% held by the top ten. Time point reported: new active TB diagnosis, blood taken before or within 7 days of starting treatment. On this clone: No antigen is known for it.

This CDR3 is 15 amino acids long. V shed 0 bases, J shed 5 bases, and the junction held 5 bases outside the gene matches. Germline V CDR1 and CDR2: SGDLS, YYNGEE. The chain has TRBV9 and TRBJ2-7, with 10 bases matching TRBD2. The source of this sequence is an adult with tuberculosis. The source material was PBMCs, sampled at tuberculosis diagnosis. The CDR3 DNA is TGTGCCAGCAGCGTAGGCCCTCTAGCGGGGGACGAGCAGTACTTC. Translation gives CASSVGPLAGDEQYF.